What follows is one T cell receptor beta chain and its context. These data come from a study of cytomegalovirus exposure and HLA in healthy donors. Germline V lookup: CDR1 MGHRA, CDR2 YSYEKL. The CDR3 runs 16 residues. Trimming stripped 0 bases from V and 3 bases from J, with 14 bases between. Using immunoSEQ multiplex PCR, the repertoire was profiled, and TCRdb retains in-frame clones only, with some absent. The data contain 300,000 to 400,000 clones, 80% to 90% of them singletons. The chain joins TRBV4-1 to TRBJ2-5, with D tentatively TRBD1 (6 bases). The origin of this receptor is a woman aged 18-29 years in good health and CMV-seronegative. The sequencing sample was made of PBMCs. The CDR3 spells CASSQDGQGIEETQYF. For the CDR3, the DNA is TGCGCCAGCAGCCAAGATGGGCAGGGGATTGAAGAGACCCAGTACTTC.